Included here is one T cell receptor beta chain sequence, with context. Antigen: not known. The entry originates in a study of cytomegalovirus exposure and HLA in healthy donors. Both 60 Vbeta primers and 13 Jbeta primers went into the PCR. Clones were read by immunoSEQ multiplex PCR, and TCRdb kept only the in-frame ones, dropping some. This table has roughly 180,000 clones, 75% appearing once. Whole-study results and caveats: Productive status was seen about 90% or about 30% of the time for most TCR beta V segments in an earlier analysis. Several of the most significant clusters appeared linked to common viral pathogens, based on a later analysis. Relative to the roughly 640-donor mean, N-insertions were reportedly fewer in an Asian-associated ancestry cluster in a later analysis. One variant, a missense change in DCLRE1C, was linked in a later analysis to TCR beta V- and J-gene trimming.

CDR1 is KGHSH, CDR2 LQKENI, per germline. This CDR3 is built from 13 residues. V was clipped by 5 bases and J by 4 bases, with 8 bases between them. The clonotype comes from a woman aged 40-49 years in good health and CMV-seropositive. The sample was PBMCs. The rearrangement links TRBV18 to TRBJ1-4, with D possibly being TRBD1 (5 bases). DNA for the CDR3: TGTGCCAGCTCATCGGGACTTAATGAAAAACTGTTTTTT. Its translation: CASSSGLNEKLFF.